These 29 T cell receptor beta chains were all obtained from the same sample, sequenced in a study of shared clonotypes between healthy human individuals. Only in-frame clones appear in the TCRdb table, and some are missing; sequencing was by immunoSEQ multiplex PCR. The sample has around 2,100,000 clones; about 95% are singletons. Cells designated naive CD8 were CD45RO-negative and were positively selected for CCR7, with terminally differentiated effector memory CD45RA+ cells excluded. The material sequenced was naive CD8+ T cells sorted from blood. Source of these receptors: a man between 18 and 29 years old in good health.

V is TRBV27 and J is TRBJ2-1; 12 bases agree with TRBD2. Germline assignment: CDR1 MNHEY and CDR2 SMNVEV (reference sequence). This CDR3 has 15 amino acids. The junction had 8 bases not matched to a gene; V was cut back by 7 bases and J by 7 bases. Here the CDR3 reads CASTPTGTSGNEQFF. The CDR3 DNA is TGTGCCAGCACCCCCACTGGGACTAGCGGGAATGAGCAGTTCTTC.

The gene calls are TRBV7-9 and TRBJ2-7; weak D call: TRBD2 (5 bases). This CDR3 is built from 13 residues. V was cut by 9 bases and J by 0 bases, with 12 bases left in between. CDR1 and CDR2 from the germline V gene are SEHNR and FQNEAQ (reference sequence). CDR3: CASTGLGSYEQYF. CDR3 bases: TGTGCCAGTACCGGACTGGGCTCCTACGAGCAGTACTTC. The whole variable domain, remainder taken from reference TRBV7-9 and TRBJ2-7, is DTGVSQNPRHKITKRGQNVTFRCDPISEHNRLYWYRQTLGQGPEFLTYFQNEAQLEKSRLLSDRFSAERPKGSFSTLEIQRTEQGDSAMYLCASTGLGSYEQYFGPGTRLTVT.

The chain uses TRBV6-5 and TRBJ1-2; tentatively, D is TRBD1 (5 bases). Per the germline V gene, CDR1 is MNHEY and CDR2 is SVGAGI. The CDR3 has 14 residues. V was shortened by 2 bases and J by 3 bases, with 10 bases between the two germline ends. This CDR3 is CASSYGRGDYGYTF. Here the CDR3 DNA reads TGTGCCAGCAGTTACGGGAGGGGAGACTATGGCTACACCTTC.

The genes are TRBV30 and TRBJ1-5; 8 bases agree with TRBD1. This CDR3 comprises 14 residues. Trimming removed 1 base from V and 6 bases from J; junction bases left unmatched: 5. Germline CDR1 reads GTSNPN; CDR2 reads SVGIG (reference sequence). This chain's CDR3 is CAWSGGRGLQPQHF. In DNA form, the CDR3 reads TGTGCCTGGAGTGGGGGCAGGGGGCTTCAGCCCCAGCATTTT.

The chain recombines TRBV27 with TRBJ2-7, with D tentatively TRBD1 (5 bases). Germline V gives CDR1 MNHEY, CDR2 SMNVEV (reference sequence). The CDR3 has 16 amino acids. The germline V and J ends were trimmed by 0 bases and 0 bases, with 12 bases remaining between them. Here the CDR3 DNA reads TGTGCCAGCAGTTTATCAGTGGGGCAGTTCTCCTACGAGCAGTACTTC. Translated, it gives CASSLSVGQFSYEQYF.

CDR3 sequence reads: CASSEWTDKETQYF. As DNA, the CDR3 is TGTGCCAGCAGTGAATGGACAGATAAAGAGACCCAGTACTTC. The chain is built from TRBV25-1 and TRBJ2-5; D is possibly TRBD1 (6 bases). The germline CDR1 and CDR2 sequences are MGHDK and SYGVNS. The CDR3 runs to 14 residues. V lost 1 base and J lost 3, with 9 bases in between.

The chain recombines TRBV4-3 with TRBJ2-5, with 8 nucleotides matching TRBD2. Germline trimming cut 3 bases from V and 3 bases from J; bases unmatched to any gene: 6. Germline V lookup: CDR1 LGHNA, CDR2 YSLEER. This CDR3 has 15 residues. The CDR3 here is CASSQGREGEETQYF. The CDR3 DNA reads TGCGCCAGCAGCCAGGGACGGGAGGGCGAAGAGACCCAGTACTTC.

J is TRBJ2-1 and V is TRBV30; D gene ambiguous. This CDR3 has 16 amino acids. Trimming pared 0 bases from V and 9 bases from J, leaving 21 bases between. Germline V gene lookup returns CDR1 GTSNPN and CDR2 SVGIG (reference sequence). This chain's CDR3 is CAWSVSVSPISGEQFF. The CDR3 DNA reads as TGTGCCTGGAGTGTTTCGGTCAGTCCCATCTCTGGTGAGCAGTTCTTC.

The V call is TRBV6-6, the J call TRBJ1-6; no clear D gene. V lost 5 bases to trimming and J lost 0 bases, with 11 bases between them. CDR1 and CDR2 from the germline V gene are MNHNY and SVGAGI (reference sequence). There are 16 residues in the CDR3. CDR3 sequence: CASSATHSSYNSPLHF. CDR3 nucleotide sequence: TGTGCCAGCAGTGCGACCCATAGCTCCTATAATTCACCCCTCCACTTT.

The chain has TRBV10-3 and TRBJ2-2; D is possibly TRBD2 (5 bases). This CDR3 has 12 residues. V lost 7 bases and J lost 7, with 10 bases in between. Germline V CDR1 and CDR2: ENHRY, SYGVKD. The CDR3 DNA is TGTGCCATCATGAGGGAAGGCGGGGAGCTGTTTTTT. The encoded protein is CAIMREGGELFF.

V gene TRBV5-1 combines with J gene TRBJ2-3, with 11 positions matching TRBD2. The CDR3 has 17 residues. J was trimmed by 2 bases and V by 0 bases; bases with no gene match: 5. The germline gives CDR1 SGHRS, CDR2 YFSETQ. CDR3 amino acids: CASSLALAGGPTDTQYF. In DNA form, the CDR3 reads TGCGCCAGCAGCTTGGCGCTAGCGGGGGGCCCCACAGATACGCAGTATTTT.

For this clone: The sample has other DNA sequences that encode this CDR3 too. V usage is TRBV7-3 and J usage is TRBJ2-7; 11 bases line up with TRBD1. This CDR3 is 14 amino acids long. The trim removed 5 bases at V and 2 bases at J, leaving 2 bases unmatched. The V gene's germline CDR1 is SGHTA and CDR2 FQGTGA. The CDR3 sequence: CASSPGQGAYEQYF. The CDR3 bases are TGTGCCAGCAGCCCGGGACAGGGGGCCTACGAGCAGTACTTC.

Details on this clone: The sample holds other DNA sequences that translate to the same CDR3. The chain combines TRBV7-9 with TRBJ1-4; D not resolved. CDR3 length: 14 residues. V dropped 1 base and J dropped 2 bases, with 5 bases sitting between them. The germline CDR1 and CDR2 sequences are SEHNR and FQNEAQ (reference sequence). Here the CDR3 reads CASSLGGTNEKLFF. The CDR3 region has the DNA TGTGCCAGCAGCTTAGGAGGGACTAATGAAAAACTGTTTTTT.

The V and J genes are TRBV2 and TRBJ1-4; the D is unclear. V lost 2 bases and J 4 bases, leaving 11 bases between the germline ends. Germline CDR1 SNHLY, CDR2 FYNNEI. This CDR3 contains 15 residues. The CDR3 is CASSELDGINEKLFF. In nucleotides, the CDR3 is TGTGCCAGCAGTGAACTGGACGGAATTAATGAAAAACTGTTTTTT.

The gene calls are TRBV7-3 and TRBJ2-2; D is perhaps TRBD2 (5 bases). Germline V gene data show CDR1 as SGHTA and CDR2 as FQGTGA. V was trimmed by 4 bases and J by 13 bases, leaving 16 bases between them. This CDR3 is built from 13 residues. The CDR3 here is CASSSTPGSWLFF. In DNA, the CDR3 is TGTGCCAGCAGCTCGACACCGGGGAGCTGGCTGTTTTTT.

V is TRBV4-1 and J is TRBJ2-1, with D perhaps TRBD1 (5 bases). V lost 3 bases and J lost 12, with 12 bases in between. The CDR3 contains 12 residues. Germline V CDR1 and CDR2: MGHRA, YSYEKL. The DNA for the CDR3 is TGCGCCAGCAGCCACCTCCAGGGTGGGCAGTTCTTC. Its protein product is CASSHLQGGQFF.

The chain employs TRBV25-1 and TRBJ2-1; 10 nucleotides agree with TRBD2. Looked up from germline, CDR1 is MGHDK and CDR2 is SYGVNS. This CDR3 has 14 residues. Trimming took 5 bases from V and 6 from J; bases not matched to a gene: 4. CDR3 in amino acids: CASSLAGVGNEQFF. CDR3 coding DNA: TGTGCCAGCAGTCTAGCGGGAGTAGGCAATGAGCAGTTCTTC. Full variable domain (outside the CDR3, taken from reference TRBV25-1 and TRBJ2-1): EADIYQTPRYLVIGTGKKITLECSQTMGHDKMYWYQQDPGMELHLIHYSYGVNSTEKGDLSSESTVSRIRTEHFPLTLESARPSHTSQYLCASSLAGVGNEQFFGPGTRLTVL.

V and J are TRBV9 and TRBJ2-1; TRBD2 is a possible D gene (5 bases). Germline V lookup: CDR1 SGDLS, CDR2 YYNGEE. The V end was cut by 4 bases, the J end by 4 bases, with 18 bases between. CDR3 size: 16 residues. CDR3 nucleotide sequence: TGTGCCAGCAGCCCCTCCGGGGAGTTTGAGTACAATGAGCAGTTCTTC. Its protein is CASSPSGEFEYNEQFF. Full variable domain (missing parts from reference TRBV9 and TRBJ2-1): DSGVTQTPKHLITATGQRVTLRCSPRSGDLSVYWYQQSLDQGLQFLIQYYNGEERAKGNILERFSAQQFPDLHSELNLSSLELGDSALYFCASSPSGEFEYNEQFFGPGTRLTVL.

The rearrangement links TRBV7-8 to TRBJ1-5; D not certain. The CDR3 covers 16 residues. CDR1 and CDR2 from the germline V gene are SGHVS and FQNEAQ. Trimming cost V 3 bases and J 0 bases, with 12 bases left between them. The CDR3 protein is CASSFDEGYSNQPQHF. As DNA, the CDR3 is TGTGCCAGCAGCTTCGATGAGGGATATAGCAATCAGCCCCAGCATTTT.

As regards this clone: Other DNA sequences from this sample encode an identical CDR3 as well. V usage is TRBV4-1 and J usage is TRBJ1-1; D might be TRBD1 (5 bases). V lost 0 bases and J lost 6, with 11 bases in between. This CDR3 has 14 amino acids. Germline-derived CDR1 and CDR2 are MGHRA and YSYEKL. CDR3: CASSQDSGGAEAFF. CDR3 nucleotides: TGCGCCAGCAGCCAAGATTCCGGAGGGGCTGAAGCTTTCTTT.

A word on this clone: Within the sample, other DNA sequences also encode this same CDR3. The rearrangement links TRBV9 to TRBJ1-6, with a possible D match to TRBD1 (5 bases). From germline, CDR1 is SGDLS and CDR2 YYNGEE. This CDR3 has 14 amino acids. The germline V and J ends were trimmed by 0 bases and 10 bases, with 11 bases remaining between them. The CDR3 bases are TGTGCCAGCAGCGTAGAAGGGGCGGGGTCACCCCTCCACTTT. It specifies CASSVEGAGSPLHF.

The rearrangement uses TRBV30 and TRBJ1-2; no firm D call. V was pared by 4 bases and J by 4 bases, with 13 bases between. The CDR3 is made up of 13 amino acids. CDR1 GTSNPN and CDR2 SVGIG come from the germline V gene (reference sequence). CDR3 nucleotide sequence: TGTGCCTGGATGTCGACCTTCGGCTATGGCTACACCTTC. Translating gives CAWMSTFGYGYTF.

The chain recombines TRBV23-1 with TRBJ1-5; tentative D call: TRBD1 (6 bases). TRBV23-1 is annotated as an ORF whose role is uncertain. The ends were cut back, 2 bases at V and 6 bases at J, with 11 bases in the middle. The CDR3 has 14 residues. DNA for the CDR3: TGCGCCAGCAGTCAACCGGGAGGGGGTCAGCCCCAGCATTTT. Translation: CASSQPGGGQPQHF.

This rearrangement joins TRBV11-2 to TRBJ2-1, with 7 bases that match TRBD2. Germline lookup yields CDR1 SGHAT and CDR2 FQNNGV. V was clipped by 1 base and J by 5 bases; unmatched bases: 5. This CDR3 is 15 amino acids long. CDR3 in amino acids: CASSLVAGVDNEQFF. As DNA, the CDR3 is TGTGCCAGCAGCTTAGTCGCGGGGGTAGACAATGAGCAGTTCTTC.

CDR3 loop: CASAGGPLYEQYF. The CDR3 DNA sequence: TGTGCTAGTGCGGGAGGGCCCCTCTACGAGCAGTACTTC. V and J are TRBV12-5 and TRBJ2-7; TRBD2 aligns across 8 bases. In germline, CDR1 is LGHNT, CDR2 FRNRAP. The V gene end was trimmed by 7 bases and the J gene end by 3 bases; junction bases not matched to a gene: 5. This CDR3 contains 13 residues. Full variable domain (rest looked up from reference TRBV12-5 and TRBJ2-7): DARVTQTPRHKVTEMGQEVTMRCQPILGHNTVFWYRQTMMQGLELLAYFRNRAPLDDSGMPKDRFSAEMPDATLATLKIQPSEPRDSAVYFCASAGGPLYEQYFGPGTRLTVT.

The chain links TRBV2 to TRBJ2-3; 12 bases fit TRBD2. V lost 5 bases to trimming and J lost 0 bases; unmatched junction nucleotides: 3. The CDR3 is 16 residues long. In germline, CDR1 is SNHLY, CDR2 FYNNEI. DNA of the CDR3: TGTGCCAGCAGTTGGACTAGCGGGGATAGCACAGATACGCAGTATTTT. This encodes CASSWTSGDSTDTQYF.

J is TRBJ2-6 and V is TRBV30; maybe TRBD2 (5 bases). Trimming removed 5 bases from V and 0 bases from J, with 14 bases in between. In germline, CDR1 is GTSNPN, CDR2 SVGIG (reference sequence). This CDR3 spans 16 amino acids. The CDR3 is CAWAPTGNSGANVLTF. CDR3 sequence (DNA): TGTGCCTGGGCCCCCACGGGGAACTCTGGGGCCAACGTCCTGACTTTC.

This chain joins TRBV29-1 and TRBJ1-5, with D possibly being TRBD1 (6 bases). The germline V gene encodes CDR1 SQVTM and CDR2 ANQGSEA. V lost 4 bases and J lost 6, with 16 bases in between. CDR3 size: 14 residues. This chain's CDR3 is CSVAVEGGGQPQHF. The CDR3 nucleotides are TGCAGCGTTGCAGTGGAGGGGGGGGGTCAGCCCCAGCATTTT.

The chain uses TRBV27 and TRBJ2-1; D ambiguous. CDR1 MNHEY and CDR2 SMNVEV come from the germline V gene (reference sequence). V dropped 2 bases and J dropped 0 bases, with 8 bases sitting between them. This CDR3 is 15 amino acids long. The DNA of the CDR3 is TGTGCCAGCAGTTTAGTAGGTTTCTCCTACAATGAGCAGTTCTTC. As protein: CASSLVGFSYNEQFF.